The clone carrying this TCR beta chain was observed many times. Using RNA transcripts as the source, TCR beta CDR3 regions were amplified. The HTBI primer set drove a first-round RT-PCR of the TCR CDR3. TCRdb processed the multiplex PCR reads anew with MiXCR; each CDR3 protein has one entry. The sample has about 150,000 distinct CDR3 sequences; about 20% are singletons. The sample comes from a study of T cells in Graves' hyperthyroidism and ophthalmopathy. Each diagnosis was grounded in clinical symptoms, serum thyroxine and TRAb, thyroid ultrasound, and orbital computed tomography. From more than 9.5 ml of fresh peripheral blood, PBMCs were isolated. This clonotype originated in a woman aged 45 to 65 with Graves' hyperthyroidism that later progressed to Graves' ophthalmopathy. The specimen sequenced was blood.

CDR3 nucleotides: TGTGCCAGCATCCGCCAGGGGGTGAACACTGAAGCTTTCTTT. Translation gives CASIRQGVNTEAFF. J is TRBJ1-1 and V is TRBV13, with 7 bases fitting TRBD1. The V gene end was trimmed by 7 bases and the J gene end by 0 bases; junction bases not matched to a gene: 5. The CDR3 sequence is 14 residues long. The V gene's germline CDR1 is PRHDT and CDR2 FYEKMQ (reference sequence). Looking up the rest from reference TRBV13 and TRBJ1-1 gives the full variable domain: AAGVIQSPRHLIKEKRETATLKCYPIPRHDTVYWYQQGPGQDPQFLISFYEKMQSDKGSIPDRFSAQQFSDYHSELNMSSLELGDSALYFCASIRQGVNTEAFFGQGTRLTVV.